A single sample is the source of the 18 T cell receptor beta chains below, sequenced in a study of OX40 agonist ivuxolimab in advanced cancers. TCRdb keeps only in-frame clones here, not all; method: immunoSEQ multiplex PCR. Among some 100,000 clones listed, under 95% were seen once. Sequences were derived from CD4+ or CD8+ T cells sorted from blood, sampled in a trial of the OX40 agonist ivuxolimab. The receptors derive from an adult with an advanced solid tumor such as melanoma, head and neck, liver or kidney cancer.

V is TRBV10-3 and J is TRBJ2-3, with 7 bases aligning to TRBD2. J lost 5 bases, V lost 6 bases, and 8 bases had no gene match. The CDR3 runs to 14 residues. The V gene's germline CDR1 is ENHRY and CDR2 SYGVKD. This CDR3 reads CAISGTSVIDTQYF. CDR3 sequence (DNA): TGTGCCATCAGCGGAACTAGCGTTATAGATACGCAGTATTTT.

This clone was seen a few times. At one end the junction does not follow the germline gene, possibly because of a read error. CDR3 residues: CASSSLPGAEAFF. In nucleotides, the CDR3 is TGTGCTAGCAGCTCTTTGCCGGGCGCTGAAGCTTTCTTT. V and J are TRBV7-7 and TRBJ1-1; D remains ambiguous. This CDR3 comprises 13 residues. CDR1 and CDR2 from the germline V gene are SSHAT and FNYEAQ (reference sequence).

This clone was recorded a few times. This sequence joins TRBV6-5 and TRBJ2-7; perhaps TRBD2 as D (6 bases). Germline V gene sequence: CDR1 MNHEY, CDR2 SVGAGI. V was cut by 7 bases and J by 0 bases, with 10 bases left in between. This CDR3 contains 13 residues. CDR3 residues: CASIGLNSYEQYF. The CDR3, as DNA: TGTGCCAGCATCGGACTAAACTCCTACGAGCAGTACTTC.

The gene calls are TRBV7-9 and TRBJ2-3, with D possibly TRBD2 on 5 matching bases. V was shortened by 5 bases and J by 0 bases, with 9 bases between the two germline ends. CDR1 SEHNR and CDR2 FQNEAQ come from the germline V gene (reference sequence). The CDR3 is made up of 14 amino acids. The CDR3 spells CASSTTKSTDTQYF. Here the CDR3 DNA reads TGTGCCAGCAGCACGACTAAGAGCACAGATACGCAGTATTTT.

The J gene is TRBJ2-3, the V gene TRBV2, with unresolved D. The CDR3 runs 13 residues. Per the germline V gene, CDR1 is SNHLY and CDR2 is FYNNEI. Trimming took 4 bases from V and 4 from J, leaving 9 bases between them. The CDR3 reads CASSVSRPDTQYF. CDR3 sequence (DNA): TGTGCCAGCAGTGTTTCGAGACCAGATACGCAGTATTTT.

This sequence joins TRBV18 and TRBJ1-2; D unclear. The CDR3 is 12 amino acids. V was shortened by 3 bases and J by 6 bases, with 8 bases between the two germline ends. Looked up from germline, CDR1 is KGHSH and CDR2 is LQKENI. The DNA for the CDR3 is TGTGCCAGCTCACCCGATTCCAATGGCTACACCTTC. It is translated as CASSPDSNGYTF.

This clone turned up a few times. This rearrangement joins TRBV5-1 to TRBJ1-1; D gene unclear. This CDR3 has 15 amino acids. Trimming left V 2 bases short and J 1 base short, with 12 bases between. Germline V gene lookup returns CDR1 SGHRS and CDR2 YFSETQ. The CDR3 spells CASSFGLVGNTEAFF. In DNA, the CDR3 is TGCGCCAGCAGCTTTGGTCTAGTAGGGAACACTGAAGCTTTCTTT.

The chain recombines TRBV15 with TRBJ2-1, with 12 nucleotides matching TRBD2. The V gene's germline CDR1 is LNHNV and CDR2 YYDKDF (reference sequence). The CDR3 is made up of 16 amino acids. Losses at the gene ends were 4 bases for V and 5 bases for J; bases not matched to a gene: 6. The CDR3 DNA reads TGTGCCACCAGCAAGAGACTAGCGGGAGTGGACAATGAGCAGTTCTTC. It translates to CATSKRLAGVDNEQFF. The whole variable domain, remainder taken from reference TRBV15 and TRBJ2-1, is DAMVIQNPRYQVTQFGKPVTLSCSQTLNHNVMYWYQQKSSQAPKLLFHYYDKDFNNEADTPDNFQSRRPNTSFCFLDIRSPGLGDTAMYLCATSKRLAGVDNEQFFGPGTRLTVL.

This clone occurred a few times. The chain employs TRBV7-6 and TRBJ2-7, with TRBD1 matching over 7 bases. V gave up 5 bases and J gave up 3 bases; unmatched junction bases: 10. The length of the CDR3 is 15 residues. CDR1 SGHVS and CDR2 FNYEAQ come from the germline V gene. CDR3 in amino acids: CASSVKGDSFYEQYF. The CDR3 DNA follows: TGTGCCAGCAGCGTAAAGGGGGACAGCTTCTACGAGCAGTACTTC.

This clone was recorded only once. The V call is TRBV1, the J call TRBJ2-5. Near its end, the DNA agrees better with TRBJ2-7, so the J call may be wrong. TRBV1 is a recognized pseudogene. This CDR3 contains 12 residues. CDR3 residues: CTRIQDSYEQYF. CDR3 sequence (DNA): TGCACCCGAATCCAAGACAGCTACGAGCAGTACTTC.

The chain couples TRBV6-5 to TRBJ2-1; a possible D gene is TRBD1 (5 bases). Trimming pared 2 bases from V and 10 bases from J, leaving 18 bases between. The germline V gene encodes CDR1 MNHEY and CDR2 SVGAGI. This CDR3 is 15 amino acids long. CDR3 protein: CASSYGHKALDEQFF. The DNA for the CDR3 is TGTGCCAGCAGTTACGGACACAAAGCCCTGGACGAGCAGTTCTTC.

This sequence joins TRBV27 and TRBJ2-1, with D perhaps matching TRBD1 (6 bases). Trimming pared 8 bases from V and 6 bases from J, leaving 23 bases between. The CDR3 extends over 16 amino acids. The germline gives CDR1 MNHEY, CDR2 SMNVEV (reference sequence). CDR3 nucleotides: TGTGCCAGCTTTTCCCGCCCAGGACAGCGTTCCAATGAGCAGTTCTTC. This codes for CASFSRPGQRSNEQFF.

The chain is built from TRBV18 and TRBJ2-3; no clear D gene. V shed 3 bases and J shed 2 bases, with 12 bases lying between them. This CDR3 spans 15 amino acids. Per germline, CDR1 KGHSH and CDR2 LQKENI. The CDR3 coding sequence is TGTGCCAGCTCACCCTCGCTCGCGGACACAGATACGCAGTATTTT. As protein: CASSPSLADTDTQYF.

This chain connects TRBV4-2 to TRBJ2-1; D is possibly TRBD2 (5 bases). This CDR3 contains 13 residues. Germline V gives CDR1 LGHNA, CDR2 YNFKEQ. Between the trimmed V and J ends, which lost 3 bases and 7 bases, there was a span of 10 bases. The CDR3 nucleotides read TGTGCCAGCAGCCATGTTAGGGAGAATGAGCAGTTCTTC. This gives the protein CASSHVRENEQFF.

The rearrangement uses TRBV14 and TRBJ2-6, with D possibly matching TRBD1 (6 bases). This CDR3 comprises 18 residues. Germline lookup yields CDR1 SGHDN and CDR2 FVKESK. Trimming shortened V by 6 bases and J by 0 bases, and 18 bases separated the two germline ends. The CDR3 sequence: CASRPGQGSYSGANVLTF. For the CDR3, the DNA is TGTGCCAGCAGGCCGGGCCAGGGGAGCTACTCTGGGGCCAACGTCCTGACTTTC.

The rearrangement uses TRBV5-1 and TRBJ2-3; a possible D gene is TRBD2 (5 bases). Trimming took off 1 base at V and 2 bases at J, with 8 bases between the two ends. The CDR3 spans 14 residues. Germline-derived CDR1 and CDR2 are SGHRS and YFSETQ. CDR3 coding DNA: TGCGCCAGCAGCTTGACGGGAACCACAGATACGCAGTATTTT. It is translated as CASSLTGTTDTQYF. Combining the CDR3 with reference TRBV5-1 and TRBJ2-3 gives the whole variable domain KAGVTQTPRYLIKTRGQQVTLSCSPISGHRSVSWYQQTPGQGLQFLFEYFSETQRNKGNFPGRFSGRQFSNSRSEMNVSTLELGDSALYLCASSLTGTTDTQYFGPGTRLTVL.

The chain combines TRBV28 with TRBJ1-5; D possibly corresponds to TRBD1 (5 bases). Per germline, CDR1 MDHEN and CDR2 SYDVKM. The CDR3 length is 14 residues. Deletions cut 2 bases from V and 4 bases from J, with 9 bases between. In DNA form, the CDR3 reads TGTGCCAGCAGTTTAGCGGGGGAAAATCAGCCCCAGCATTTT. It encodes CASSLAGENQPQHF.

The CDR3 DNA sequence: TGTGCCAGCAGCCCGCAGGGAGGGAACACCGGGGAGCTGTTTTTT. Residues: CASSPQGGNTGELFF. The V call is TRBV7-2, the J call TRBJ2-2, with D possibly matching TRBD2 (6 bases). CDR1 SGHTA and CDR2 FQGNSA come from the germline V gene. The CDR3 extends over 15 amino acids. The V end was cut by 5 bases, the J end by 1 base, with 11 bases between. The complete variable domain, with remaining parts taken from reference TRBV7-2 and TRBJ2-2, reads GAGVSQSPSNKVTEKGKDVELRCDPISGHTALYWYRQSLGQGLEFLIYFQGNSAPDKSGLPSDRFSAERTGGSVSTLTIQRTQQEDSAVYLCASSPQGGNTGELFFGEGSRLTVL.